Shown below are 21 T cell receptor beta chains from a single sample sequenced in a study of blood T cell repertoires in COVID-19. The data were produced by immunoSEQ multiplex PCR, yet TCRdb's version contains in-frame clones alone and is incomplete. The sample holds 130,000 to 150,000 clones, roughly 90% seen once. What was sequenced was peripheral blood. The receptors stem from a human donor in a cohort sampled during active COVID-19.

The genes are TRBV5-4 and TRBJ2-7; 9 bases are shared with TRBD2. The J segment lost 1 base and the V segment lost 4 bases, leaving 9 bases of the junction unmatched. The CDR3 length is 16 residues. CDR1 SGHNT and CDR2 YYREEE come from the germline V gene (reference sequence). The CDR3 sequence is CASSPLTAGGSYEQYF. The CDR3 nucleotides are TGTGCCAGCAGCCCTCTGACGGCGGGAGGGTCCTACGAGCAGTACTTC.

This clone was detected only once. The chain is built from TRBV6-6 and TRBJ1-2; D is undetermined. The CDR3 runs 13 residues. Trimming took off 8 bases at V and 3 bases at J, with 13 bases between the two ends. The germline V gene has CDR1 MNHNY and CDR2 SVGAGI (reference sequence). The DNA of the CDR3 is TGTGCCAGCCTACGTACGGGAGACTATGGCTACACCTTC. This codes for CASLRTGDYGYTF.

The V and J genes are TRBV19 and TRBJ1-2, with D uncertain. Germline CDR1 is LNHDA and CDR2 is SQIVND (reference sequence). The CDR3 is 14 amino acids. V lost 6 bases, J lost 3 bases, and 14 bases lay in between. The DNA for the CDR3 is TGTGCCAGTAGCCTCAGAGGGAGCCACTATGGCTACACCTTC. Translated: CASSLRGSHYGYTF.

This chain links TRBV7-2 with TRBJ1-2; D may be TRBD1 (5 bases). The CDR3 is 14 residues long. Germline CDR1 is SGHTA and CDR2 is FQGNSA. V lost 1 base and J lost 3, with 9 bases in between. The CDR3 protein is CASSLVRGDYGYTF. Written as DNA, the CDR3 is TGTGCCAGCAGCTTAGTGCGGGGGGACTATGGCTACACCTTC.

The rearrangement links TRBV20-1 to TRBJ1-1, with 7 bases lining up with TRBD1. The trim removed 3 bases at V and 3 bases at J, leaving 7 bases unmatched. CDR1 and CDR2 (germline): DFQATT, SNEGSKA (reference sequence). The CDR3 consists of 14 residues. Here the CDR3 DNA reads TGCAGTGCTAGTGGTACAGGGGCGGACACTGAAGCTTTCTTT. Amino acid sequence: CSASGTGADTEAFF.

V and J are TRBV6-5 and TRBJ1-3; D perhaps matches TRBD1 (6 bases). This CDR3 has 14 residues. Germline V lookup: CDR1 MNHEY, CDR2 SVGAGI. Trimming left V 5 bases short and J 0 bases short, with 8 bases between. CDR3 DNA: TGTGCCAGCAGTCACAGGGCCTCTGGAAACACCATATATTTT. Translating gives CASSHRASGNTIYF.

This clone was detected only a few times. The chain joins TRBV19 to TRBJ1-4; tentative D call: TRBD1 (6 bases). This CDR3 region has 13 residues. V lost 9 bases and J 7 bases, leaving 15 bases between the germline ends. The germline gives CDR1 LNHDA, CDR2 SQIVND (reference sequence). CDR3: CASHRELSEKLFF. The CDR3 nucleotides are TGTGCCAGCCACAGGGAATTGAGTGAAAAACTGTTTTTT.

The V gene is TRBV30, the J gene TRBJ1-4, with D perhaps matching TRBD1 (6 bases). The CDR3 has 14 residues. V was shortened by 4 bases and J by 7 bases, with 16 bases between the two germline ends. Germline V gene sequence: CDR1 GTSNPN, CDR2 SVGIG (reference sequence). The DNA for the CDR3 is TGTGCCTGGAATAGGAGGGGGGGAGGTGAAAAACTGTTTTTT. Translation: CAWNRRGGGEKLFF. The whole variable domain, filled in from reference TRBV30 and TRBJ1-4, reads SQTIHQWPATLVQPVGSPLSLECTVEGTSNPNLYWYRQAAGRGLQLLFYSVGIGQISSEVPQNLSASRPQDRQFILSSKKLLLSDSGFYLCAWNRRGGGEKLFFGSGTQLSVL.

The rearrangement joins TRBV7-2 to TRBJ2-7, with 8 bases aligning to TRBD1. J was trimmed by 2 bases and V by 2 bases; bases with no gene match: 5. Germline V gene lookup returns CDR1 SGHTA and CDR2 FQGNSA. The CDR3 is made up of 15 amino acids. The CDR3: CASSLMGQATYEQYF. For the CDR3, the DNA is TGTGCCAGCAGCTTAATGGGACAGGCTACCTACGAGCAGTACTTC.

As DNA, the CDR3 is TGTGCCTATGACAGGGAGTGGGGCGAGCAGTACTTC. Translation gives CAYDREWGEQYF. This sequence joins TRBV30 and TRBJ2-7; 7 bases map to TRBD1. The V gene end was trimmed by 7 bases and the J gene end by 6 bases; junction bases not matched to a gene: 9. The CDR3 extends over 12 amino acids. CDR1 and CDR2 (germline): GTSNPN, SVGIG (reference sequence). Full variable domain (missing parts from reference TRBV30 and TRBJ2-7): SQTIHQWPATLVQPVGSPLSLECTVEGTSNPNLYWYRQAAGRGLQLLFYSVGIGQISSEVPQNLSASRPQDRQFILSSKKLLLSDSGFYLCAYDREWGEQYFGPGTRLTVT.

The chain has TRBV6-2 or TRBV6-3 and TRBJ1-1; D is unclear. Germline V gives CDR1 MNHEY, CDR2 SVGEGT. The CDR3 has 11 amino acids. V was trimmed by 3 bases and J by 5 bases, leaving 4 bases between them. The CDR3: CASSYLTEAFF. The DNA of the CDR3 is TGTGCCAGCAGTTATCTTACTGAAGCTTTCTTT.

The CDR3 DNA follows: TGTGCCAGCAGCCAAGATCTCAGGCGCGGGGTACAAGAGACCCAGTACTTC. Protein: CASSQDLRRGVQETQYF. V and J are TRBV14 and TRBJ2-5; a weak D match, TRBD2 (6 bases). This CDR3 contains 17 residues. With 0 bases removed from V and 2 bases from J, the gap between germline ends came to 16 bases. Looked up from germline, CDR1 is SGHDN and CDR2 is FVKESK.

The V call is TRBV30, the J call TRBJ1-2; D is perhaps TRBD1 (6 bases). Per germline, CDR1 GTSNPN and CDR2 SVGIG (reference sequence). The CDR3 totals 12 residues. Between the trimmed V and J ends, which lost 4 bases and 4 bases, there was a span of 10 bases. The CDR3 reads CAWTRGAYGYTF. The CDR3 DNA follows: TGTGCCTGGACCCGGGGGGCCTATGGCTACACCTTC.

This sequence joins TRBV5-1 and TRBJ1-1; 9 bases fit TRBD1. With V trimmed by 7 bases and J by 1 base, 8 bases remained unmatched. Germline V CDR1 and CDR2: SGHRS, YFSETQ. The CDR3 totals 15 residues. CDR3 bases: TGCGCCAGCGCCCGGGACAGGGCTCGGAACACTGAAGCTTTCTTT. This gives the protein CASARDRARNTEAFF.

The chain couples TRBV2 to TRBJ2-3; 7 bases map to TRBD2. This CDR3 is built from 14 residues. CDR1 and CDR2 (germline): SNHLY, FYNNEI. V was pared by 4 bases and J by 8 bases, with 9 bases of the junction left unmatched. The CDR3 here is CASSAGTTITTQYF. DNA of the CDR3: TGTGCCAGCAGTGCCGGGACTACAATTACTACGCAGTATTTT. The complete variable domain, with remaining parts taken from reference TRBV2 and TRBJ2-3, reads EPEVTQTPSHQVTQMGQEVILRCVPISNHLYFYWYRQILGQKVEFLVSFYNNEISEKSEIFDDQFSVERPDGSNFTLKIRSTKLEDSAMYFCASSAGTTITTQYFGPGTRLTVL.

The gene calls are TRBV13 and TRBJ2-3; D is unresolved. The V end was cut by 0 bases, the J end by 7 bases, with 11 bases between. Germline CDR1 reads PRHDT; CDR2 reads FYEKMQ (reference sequence). This CDR3 has 14 amino acids. Here the CDR3 reads CASSLGRQANTQYF. DNA of the CDR3: TGTGCCAGCAGCTTAGGCCGGCAGGCCAATACGCAGTATTTT.

J is TRBJ2-4 and V is TRBV7-3; tentatively, D is TRBD2 (6 bases). Germline lookup yields CDR1 SGHTA and CDR2 FQGTGA. Trimming removed 2 bases at V and 4 bases at J, with 9 bases between. The CDR3 loop spans 14 amino acids. CDR3 in amino acids: CASSLPGTKNIQYF. In DNA, the CDR3 is TGTGCCAGCAGCTTACCCGGGACTAAAAACATTCAGTACTTC.

The chain carries TRBV28 and TRBJ2-7; 8 bases are shared with TRBD1. V lost 4 bases to trimming and J lost 3 bases; unmatched junction nucleotides: 8. The CDR3 has 15 amino acids. Germline CDR1 MDHEN, CDR2 SYDVKM. CDR3 in DNA: TGTGCCAGCAGTTACCGGGACAGGCCATTCTACGAGCAGTACTTC. This gives the protein CASSYRDRPFYEQYF. Full variable domain (rest looked up from reference TRBV28 and TRBJ2-7): DVKVTQSSRYLVKRTGEKVFLECVQDMDHENMFWYRQDPGLGLRLIYFSYDVKMKEKGDIPEGYSVSREKKERFSLILESASTNQTSMYLCASSYRDRPFYEQYFGPGTRLTVT.

The chain is built from TRBV4-1 and TRBJ2-5, with 8 nucleotides matching TRBD2. This CDR3 spans 14 amino acids. In germline, CDR1 is MGHRA, CDR2 YSYEKL. V lost 6 bases to trimming and J lost 2 bases; unmatched junction nucleotides: 5. CDR3 sequence (DNA): TGCGCCAGCAGGGTCGGGGGGGCTCAAGAGACCCAGTACTTC. Translating gives CASRVGGAQETQYF.

The chain employs TRBV27 and TRBJ2-7; D is ambiguous. This CDR3 spans 12 amino acids. The ends were cut back, 3 bases at V and 3 bases at J, with 6 bases in the middle. Germline V CDR1 and CDR2: MNHEY, SMNVEV (reference sequence). CDR3 in amino acids: CASSFPGYEQYF. The DNA of the CDR3 is TGTGCCAGCAGTTTTCCCGGCTACGAGCAGTACTTC.

The chain employs TRBV5-1 and TRBJ2-7; 16 bases are shared with TRBD2. Germline-derived CDR1 and CDR2 are SGHRS and YFSETQ. The CDR3 has 18 residues. V lost 4 bases, J lost 4 bases, and 11 bases stayed unmatched. The CDR3 nucleotides read TGCGCCAGCAGCCCCAAGGGGACTAGCGGGAGGGCCCAGTACGAGCAGTACTTC. Translation gives CASSPKGTSGRAQYEQYF.